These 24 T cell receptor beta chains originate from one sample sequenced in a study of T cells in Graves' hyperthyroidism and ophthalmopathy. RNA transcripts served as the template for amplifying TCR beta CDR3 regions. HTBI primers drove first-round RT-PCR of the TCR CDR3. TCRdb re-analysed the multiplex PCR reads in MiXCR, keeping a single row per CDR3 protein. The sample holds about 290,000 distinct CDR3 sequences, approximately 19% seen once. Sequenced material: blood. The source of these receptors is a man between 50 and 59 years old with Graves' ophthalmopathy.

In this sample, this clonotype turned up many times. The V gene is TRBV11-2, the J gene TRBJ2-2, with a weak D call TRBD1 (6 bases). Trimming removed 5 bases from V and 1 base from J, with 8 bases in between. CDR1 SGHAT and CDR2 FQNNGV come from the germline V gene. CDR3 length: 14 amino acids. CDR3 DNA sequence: TGTGCCAGCAGCCTGGGACAGAACACCGGGGAGCTGTTTTTT. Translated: CASSLGQNTGELFF.

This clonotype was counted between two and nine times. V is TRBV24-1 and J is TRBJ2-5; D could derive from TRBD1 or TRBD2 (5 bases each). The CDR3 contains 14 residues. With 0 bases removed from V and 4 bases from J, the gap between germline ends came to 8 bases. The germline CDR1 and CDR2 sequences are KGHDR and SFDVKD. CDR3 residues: CATSDLDGGETQYF. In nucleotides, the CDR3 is TGTGCCACCAGTGATTTGGATGGGGGAGAGACCCAGTACTTC.

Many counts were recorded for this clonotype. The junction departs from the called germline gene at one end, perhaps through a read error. CDR3 DNA sequence: TGTGCCAGCAGCTTAGGAGCCGATACGCAGTATTTT. Amino acid sequence: CASSLGADTQYF. The rearrangement links TRBV12-3 or TRBV12-4 to TRBJ2-3, with D unclear. The CDR3 spans 12 residues.

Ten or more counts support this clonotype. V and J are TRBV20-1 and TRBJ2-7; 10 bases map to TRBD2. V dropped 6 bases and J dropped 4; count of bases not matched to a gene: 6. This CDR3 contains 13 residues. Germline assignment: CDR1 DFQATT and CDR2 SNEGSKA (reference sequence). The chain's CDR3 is CSAWTSGNYEQYF. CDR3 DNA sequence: TGCAGTGCGTGGACTAGCGGAAATTACGAGCAGTACTTC.

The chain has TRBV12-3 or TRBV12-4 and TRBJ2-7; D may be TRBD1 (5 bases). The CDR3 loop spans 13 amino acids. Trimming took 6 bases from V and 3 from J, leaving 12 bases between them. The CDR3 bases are TGTGCCAGCAGCCGCAGGGTTCGCTACGAGCAGTACTTC. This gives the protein CASSRRVRYEQYF.

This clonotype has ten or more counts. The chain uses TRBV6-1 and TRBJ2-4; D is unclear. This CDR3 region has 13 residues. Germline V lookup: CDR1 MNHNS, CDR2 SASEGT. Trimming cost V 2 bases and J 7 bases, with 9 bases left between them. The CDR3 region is CASSERGLNIQYF. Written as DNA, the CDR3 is TGTGCCAGCAGTGAACGAGGTCTGAACATTCAGTACTTC.

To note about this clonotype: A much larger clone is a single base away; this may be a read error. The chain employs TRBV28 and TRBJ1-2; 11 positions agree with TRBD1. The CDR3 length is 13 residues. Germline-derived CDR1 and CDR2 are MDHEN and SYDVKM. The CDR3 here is CASSSSWTGGGAF. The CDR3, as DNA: TGTGCCAGCAGTTCTTCATGGACAGGGGGCGGCGCCTTC.

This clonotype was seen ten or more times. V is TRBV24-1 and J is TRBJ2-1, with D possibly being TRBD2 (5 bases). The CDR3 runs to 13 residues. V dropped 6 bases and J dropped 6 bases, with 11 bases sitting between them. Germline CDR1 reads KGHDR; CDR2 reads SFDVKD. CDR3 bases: TGTGCCACCAGTCTGTTAGAGGGCAATGAGCAGTTCTTC. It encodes CATSLLEGNEQFF.

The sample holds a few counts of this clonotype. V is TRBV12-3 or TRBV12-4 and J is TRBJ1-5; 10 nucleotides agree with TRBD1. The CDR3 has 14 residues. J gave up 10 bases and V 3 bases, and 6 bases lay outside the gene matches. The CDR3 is CASSLRDRGHPQHF. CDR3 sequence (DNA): TGTGCCAGCAGTTTGAGGGACAGGGGTCACCCCCAGCATTTT.

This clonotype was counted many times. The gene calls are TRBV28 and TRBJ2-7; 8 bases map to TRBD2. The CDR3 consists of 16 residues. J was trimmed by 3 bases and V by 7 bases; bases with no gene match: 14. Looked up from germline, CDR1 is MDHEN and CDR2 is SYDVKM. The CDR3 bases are TGTGCCAGCACCGGAGTCTCCGGGACTAGTCGCTACGAGCAGTACTTC. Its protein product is CASTGVSGTSRYEQYF.

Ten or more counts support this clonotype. The CDR3 region has the DNA TGTGCCAGCTCACCCTTCCGGGGGGCCTACGAGCAGTACTTC. This codes for CASSPFRGAYEQYF. The chain recombines TRBV18 with TRBJ2-7; 7 bases map to TRBD2. Germline CDR1 reads KGHSH; CDR2 reads LQKENI. V dropped 3 bases and J dropped 2; count of bases not matched to a gene: 4. The CDR3 spans 14 residues.

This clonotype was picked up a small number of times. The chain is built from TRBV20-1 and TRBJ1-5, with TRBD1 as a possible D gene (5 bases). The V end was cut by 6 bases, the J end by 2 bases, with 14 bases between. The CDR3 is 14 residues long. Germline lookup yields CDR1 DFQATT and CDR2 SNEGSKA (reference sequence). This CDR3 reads CSAPGQGGNQPQHF. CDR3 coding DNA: TGCAGTGCCCCAGGGCAGGGCGGCAATCAGCCCCAGCATTTT.

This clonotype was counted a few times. CDR3 in DNA: TGTGCCACCAGCAGGGAGCCCGACAATCAGCCCCAGCATTTT. Translated, it gives CATSREPDNQPQHF. The chain carries TRBV15 and TRBJ1-5, with D hard to call. V lost 3 bases to trimming and J lost 3 bases, with 9 bases between them. The germline V gene encodes CDR1 LNHNV and CDR2 YYDKDF (reference sequence). This CDR3 is built from 14 residues.

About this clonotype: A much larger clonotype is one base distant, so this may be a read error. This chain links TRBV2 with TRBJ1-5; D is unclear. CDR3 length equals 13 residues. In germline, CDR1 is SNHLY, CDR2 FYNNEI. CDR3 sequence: CASSETANQSQHF. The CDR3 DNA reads TGTGCCAGCAGTGAAACAGCCAATCAGTCCCAGCATTTT. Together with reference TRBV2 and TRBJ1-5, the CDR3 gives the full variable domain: EPEVTQTPSHQVTQMGQEVILRCVPISNHLYFYWYRQILGQKVEFLVSFYNNEISEKSEIFDDQFSVERPDGSNFTLKIRSTKLEDSAMYFCASSETANQSQHFGDGTRLSIL.

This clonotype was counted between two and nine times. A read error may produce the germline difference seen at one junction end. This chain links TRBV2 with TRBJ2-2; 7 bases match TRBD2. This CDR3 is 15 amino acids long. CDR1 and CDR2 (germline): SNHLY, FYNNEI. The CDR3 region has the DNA TGTGCTAGCAGCTCGGCGGGAGTTCACACCGGGGAGCTGTTTTTT. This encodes CASSSAGVHTGELFF. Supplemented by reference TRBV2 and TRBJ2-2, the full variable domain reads EPEVTQTPSHQVTQMGQEVILRCVPISNHLYFYWYRQILGQKVEFLVSFYNNEISEKSEIFDDQFSVERPDGSNFTLKIRSTKLEDSAMYFCASSSAGVHTGELFFGEGSRLTVL.

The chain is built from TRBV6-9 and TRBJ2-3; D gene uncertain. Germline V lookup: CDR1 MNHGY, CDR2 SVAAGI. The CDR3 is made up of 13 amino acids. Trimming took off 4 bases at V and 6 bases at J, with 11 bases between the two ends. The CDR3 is CASSSDFPDTQYF. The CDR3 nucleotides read TGTGCCAGCAGTTCCGACTTCCCGGATACGCAGTATTTT.

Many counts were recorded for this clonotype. The CDR3 DNA reads TGCAGTCCCGAGGTAGAGGGAAGGAAAGATACGCAGTATTTT. Translating gives CSPEVEGRKDTQYF. The genes are TRBV20-1 and TRBJ2-3, with a tentative D call TRBD2 (5 bases). The germline CDR1 and CDR2 sequences are DFQATT and SNEGSKA (reference sequence). The CDR3 sequence is 14 residues long. The germline V and J ends were trimmed by 8 bases and 5 bases, with 20 bases remaining between them.

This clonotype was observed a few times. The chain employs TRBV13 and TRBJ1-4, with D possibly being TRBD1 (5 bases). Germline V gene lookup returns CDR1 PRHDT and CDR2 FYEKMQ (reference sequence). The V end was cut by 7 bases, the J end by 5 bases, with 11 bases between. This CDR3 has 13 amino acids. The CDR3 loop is CASTSEGNEKLFF. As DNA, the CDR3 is TGTGCCAGCACGTCGGAGGGGAATGAAAAACTGTTTTTT.

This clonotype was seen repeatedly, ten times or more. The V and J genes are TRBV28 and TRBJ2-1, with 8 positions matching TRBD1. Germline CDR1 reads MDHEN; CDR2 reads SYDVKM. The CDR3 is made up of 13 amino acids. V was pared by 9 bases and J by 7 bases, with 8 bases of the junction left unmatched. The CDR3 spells CASHRGEWNEQFF. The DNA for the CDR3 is TGTGCCAGTCACAGGGGGGAGTGGAATGAGCAGTTCTTC.

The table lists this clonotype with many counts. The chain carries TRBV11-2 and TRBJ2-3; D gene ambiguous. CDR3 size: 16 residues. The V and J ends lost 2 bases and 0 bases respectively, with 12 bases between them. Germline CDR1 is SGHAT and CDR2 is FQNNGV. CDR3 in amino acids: CASSLLGGPSTDTQYF. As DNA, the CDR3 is TGTGCCAGCAGCTTACTCGGCGGTCCTAGCACAGATACGCAGTATTTT.

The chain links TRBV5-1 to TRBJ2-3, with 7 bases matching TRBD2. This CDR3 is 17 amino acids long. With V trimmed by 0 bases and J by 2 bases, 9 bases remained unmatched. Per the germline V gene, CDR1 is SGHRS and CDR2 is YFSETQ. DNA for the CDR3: TGCGCCAGCAGCTTGGACGGGGGGAGGCCTCCCACAGATACGCAGTATTTT. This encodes CASSLDGGRPPTDTQYF.

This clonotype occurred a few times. In nucleotides, the CDR3 is TGCAGTGCCGCCATAGCGGGAGGTTCGAGGTCCTACGAGCAGTACTTC. Its translation is CSAAIAGGSRSYEQYF. The rearrangement uses TRBV20-1 and TRBJ2-7; 10 bases agree with TRBD2. The V segment lost 6 bases and the J segment 1 base; nucleotides outside the gene matches: 12. The CDR3 has 16 amino acids. CDR1 is DFQATT, CDR2 SNEGSKA, per germline (reference sequence).

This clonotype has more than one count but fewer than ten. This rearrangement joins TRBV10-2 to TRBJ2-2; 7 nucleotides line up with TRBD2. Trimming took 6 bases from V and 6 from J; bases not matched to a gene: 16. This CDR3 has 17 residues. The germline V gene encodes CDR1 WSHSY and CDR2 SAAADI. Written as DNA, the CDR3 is TGCGCCAGCAGAGACAAAGCGGGACCAGCTCGGGCCGGGGAGCTGTTTTTT. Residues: CASRDKAGPARAGELFF.

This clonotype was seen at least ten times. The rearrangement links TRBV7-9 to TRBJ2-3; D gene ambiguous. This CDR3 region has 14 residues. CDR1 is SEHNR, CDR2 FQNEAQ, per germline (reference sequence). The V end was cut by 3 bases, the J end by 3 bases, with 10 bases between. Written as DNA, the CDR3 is TGTGCCAGCAGCTTCAAGAGGCTAACAGATACGCAGTATTTT. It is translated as CASSFKRLTDTQYF.